These 25 T cell receptor beta chains originate from one sample sequenced in a study of beta chain features in type 1 diabetes listed by TCRdb under 2018. Library prep was done by the immunoSEQ multiplex PCR assay. The High Capacity cDNA Reverse Transcription Kit was used to reverse transcribe all of the isolated RNA, meaning that expressed TCRB transcripts were what got sequenced. TCRdb took this table from immuneACCESS and kept in-frame rearrangements with V and J called. Such tables lack part of the clones; where checked against another copy, unresolved V genes explain under half of the gap, and the rest is unexplained. The sample table records around 430,000 clones; over 25% of these occur just once. About 0.065% of the sample goes to the ten largest clones. Source material: naive CD4+ T cells from blood. What this sample's cell subset or site label stands for: true naive CD4+ T cells. These TCRs come from a man between 18 and 29 years old in good health.

The V gene is TRBV30, the J gene TRBJ1-3; tentatively, D is TRBD1 (5 bases). The germline gives CDR1 GTSNPN, CDR2 SVGIG (reference sequence). Trimming removed 1 base from V and 0 bases from J, with 10 bases in between. The CDR3 has 15 amino acids. The CDR3 DNA follows: TGTGCCTGGAGTGGGGGCTCCGTCTCTGGAAACACCATATATTTT. As protein: CAWSGGSVSGNTIYF. Full variable domain (outside the CDR3, taken from reference TRBV30 and TRBJ1-3): SQTIHQWPATLVQPVGSPLSLECTVEGTSNPNLYWYRQAAGRGLQLLFYSVGIGQISSEVPQNLSASRPQDRQFILSSKKLLLSDSGFYLCAWSGGSVSGNTIYFGEGSWLTVV.

The genes are TRBV7-9 and TRBJ2-3; D not resolved. The CDR3 has 13 amino acids. CDR1 and CDR2 (germline): SEHNR, FQNEAQ (reference sequence). The V and J ends lost 5 bases and 0 bases respectively, with 6 bases between them. CDR3: CASSTTSTDTQYF. The CDR3 nucleotides read TGTGCCAGCAGCACCACAAGCACAGATACGCAGTATTTT.

This clone was observed a handful of times. Germline is not matched at one junction end, which may reflect a read error. The chain links TRBV5-1 to TRBJ2-7, with 9 bases identical to TRBD2. The CDR3 sequence is 14 residues long. The germline CDR1 and CDR2 sequences are SGHRS and YFSETQ. The CDR3 DNA is TGCGCCAGCACTCGGGGACTAGCCTCCCACGAGCAGTACTTC. Translating it yields CASTRGLASHEQYF. The full variable domain, with the rest looked up from reference TRBV5-1 and TRBJ2-7, is KAGVTQTPRYLIKTRGQQVTLSCSPISGHRSVSWYQQTPGQGLQFLFEYFSETQRNKGNFPGRFSGRQFSNSRSEMNVSTLELGDSALYLCASTRGLASHEQYFGPGTRLTVT.

This clone was seen more than once but under ten times. The CDR3 sequence is CAWSLHGGTGELFF. CDR3 bases: TGTGCCTGGAGCCTCCACGGGGGGACCGGGGAGCTGTTTTTT. The chain couples TRBV30 to TRBJ2-2; 7 nucleotides align to TRBD2. This CDR3 comprises 14 residues. Per the germline V gene, CDR1 is GTSNPN and CDR2 is SVGIG (reference sequence). V dropped 3 bases and J dropped 5; count of bases not matched to a gene: 6.

This clone was counted only a few times. The chain couples TRBV30 to TRBJ1-5, with D perhaps TRBD1 (5 bases). This CDR3 is built from 15 residues. Germline V gene sequence: CDR1 GTSNPN, CDR2 SVGIG (reference sequence). V lost 0 bases to trimming and J lost 2 bases, with 11 bases between them. The CDR3 coding sequence is TGTGCCTGGAGTGTCCCGACAGTGGGCAATCAGCCCCAGCATTTT. Translating it yields CAWSVPTVGNQPQHF. The full variable domain, rest sourced from reference TRBV30 and TRBJ1-5, is SQTIHQWPATLVQPVGSPLSLECTVEGTSNPNLYWYRQAAGRGLQLLFYSVGIGQISSEVPQNLSASRPQDRQFILSSKKLLLSDSGFYLCAWSVPTVGNQPQHFGDGTRLSIL.

This clone appeared a few times. The chain couples TRBV28 to TRBJ2-6; D uncertain. Trimming stripped 10 bases from V and 0 bases from J, with 10 bases between. The germline V gene encodes CDR1 MDHEN and CDR2 SYDVKM. The CDR3 spans 14 residues. CDR3 nucleotide sequence: TGTGCCACCGGACGGCCCTCTGGGGCCAACGTCCTGACTTTC. Its protein is CATGRPSGANVLTF.

The V gene is TRBV6-6, the J gene TRBJ2-7, with 12 bases that match TRBD2. V lost 6 bases to trimming and J lost 6 bases; unmatched junction nucleotides: 6. Germline CDR1 MNHNY, CDR2 SVGAGI (reference sequence). The CDR3 loop spans 14 amino acids. CDR3 nucleotide sequence: TGTGCCAGCAGATTACTAGCGGGAGGACCCGAGCAGTACTTC. Translated, it gives CASRLLAGGPEQYF.

The genes are TRBV7-2 and TRBJ1-5; 7 bases map to TRBD1. The CDR3 runs 13 residues. The V gene end was trimmed by 3 bases and the J gene end by 6 bases; junction bases not matched to a gene: 2. Germline CDR1 is SGHTA and CDR2 is FQGNSA. The CDR3 DNA is TGTGCCAGCAGCTTCAGGGGGGCTCAGCCCCAGCATTTT. As protein: CASSFRGAQPQHF.

The V gene is TRBV29-1, the J gene TRBJ2-1; a weak D match, TRBD1 (7 bases). This CDR3 spans 15 amino acids. V lost 4 bases to trimming and J lost 6 bases, with 19 bases between them. The germline gives CDR1 SQVTM, CDR2 ANQGSEA. CDR3 in DNA: TGCAGCGTTGGGGACTTATACAGGGGTATCAATGAGCAGTTCTTC. It codes for CSVGDLYRGINEQFF.

This chain links TRBV6-5 with TRBJ2-3; 7 bases match TRBD1. The junction had 8 bases not matched to a gene; V was cut back by 8 bases and J by 0 bases. This CDR3 has 15 amino acids. Germline values: CDR1 MNHEY, CDR2 SVGAGI. The CDR3 reads CASCQGQASTDTQYF. CDR3 in DNA: TGTGCCAGCTGCCAAGGACAGGCTAGCACAGATACGCAGTATTTT.

This chain uses TRBV4-2 with TRBJ2-7; 7 bases fit TRBD2. J lost 0 bases, V lost 1 base, and 6 bases had no gene match. This CDR3 spans 16 amino acids. The germline gives CDR1 LGHNA, CDR2 YNFKEQ. CDR3 in DNA: TGTGCCAGCAGCCAAGCTGACCGGGGGGACTCCTACGAGCAGTACTTC. Amino acid sequence: CASSQADRGDSYEQYF.

In nucleotides, the CDR3 is TGTGCCTGGAGTCGGCTAGCAGTAGCCAAAAACATTCAGTACTTC. The encoded protein is CAWSRLAVAKNIQYF. J is TRBJ2-4 and V is TRBV30, with a tentative D call TRBD2 (5 bases). CDR3 length equals 15 residues. V gave up 2 bases and J gave up 0 bases, with 11 bases separating them. Germline CDR1 GTSNPN, CDR2 SVGIG (reference sequence).

This clone was observed a handful of times. This chain joins TRBV7-2 and TRBJ2-1, with D maybe TRBD2 (6 bases). The CDR3 runs 14 residues. Germline loops: CDR1 SGHTA, CDR2 FQGNSA. The V end was cut by 6 bases, the J end by 8 bases, with 17 bases between. CDR3 amino acids: CASRAGTPVDEQFF. As DNA, the CDR3 is TGTGCCAGCAGAGCCGGGACTCCGGTCGATGAGCAGTTCTTC.

V usage is TRBV5-4 and J usage is TRBJ2-7; 9 bases are a match to TRBD2. The CDR3 extends over 13 amino acids. CDR1 and CDR2 from the germline V gene are SGHNT and YYREEE (reference sequence). Unmatched junction bases numbered 3, after V lost 2 bases and J lost 6 bases. CDR3 DNA sequence: TGTGCCAGCAGCTTTCTAGCGGGAAGCGAGCAGTACTTC. It specifies CASSFLAGSEQYF.

The rearrangement uses TRBV29-1 and TRBJ1-1, with D hard to call. Germline V CDR1 and CDR2: SQVTM, ANQGSEA. V lost 0 bases to trimming and J lost 1 base, with 6 bases between them. The CDR3 extends over 13 amino acids. CDR3 nucleotide sequence: TGCAGCGTTGAAGACCCAAGGAACACTGAAGCTTTCTTT. Its translation is CSVEDPRNTEAFF.

The chain employs TRBV25-1 and TRBJ2-5; 9 bases align to TRBD1. The V gene's germline CDR1 is MGHDK and CDR2 SYGVNS. V was clipped by 5 bases and J by 5 bases; unmatched bases: 18. The CDR3 spans 18 residues. Here the CDR3 reads CASSSPPGQGPDWETQYF. The CDR3 coding sequence is TGTGCCAGCAGTTCGCCCCCGGGACAGGGCCCGGATTGGGAGACCCAGTACTTC.

This clone was recorded a few times. The V call is TRBV10-3, the J call TRBJ1-1; D not certain. Trimming shortened V by 3 bases and J by 5 bases, and 10 bases separated the two germline ends. This CDR3 comprises 13 residues. CDR1 is ENHRY, CDR2 SYGVKD, per germline. CDR3 protein: CAISDLRDTEAFF. The CDR3 DNA sequence: TGTGCCATCAGTGACCTCCGGGATACTGAAGCTTTCTTT.

The V and J genes are TRBV29-1 and TRBJ1-2; the D gene is possibly TRBD1 (5 bases). V was clipped by 4 bases and J by 10 bases, with 19 bases between them. The CDR3 has 13 amino acids. The germline V gene has CDR1 SQVTM and CDR2 ANQGSEA. CDR3 DNA: TGCAGCGTTGGCGGGGGACTTCCCGGAGCCTACACCTTC. Its translation is CSVGGGLPGAYTF.

J is TRBJ2-5 and V is TRBV29-1; weak D call: TRBD1 (6 bases). The V end lost 5 bases, the J end lost 5 bases, and 12 bases lay between the germline ends. This CDR3 is built from 12 residues. Germline assignment: CDR1 SQVTM and CDR2 ANQGSEA. CDR3 in amino acids: CSVLGGGETQYF. The CDR3 region has the DNA TGCAGCGTTCTTGGGGGCGGGGAGACCCAGTACTTC.

A few counts support this clone. CDR3 sequence (DNA): TGTGCCTGGAGCGGTCCGACAGGTGCGGGCACTGAAGCTTTCTTT. This codes for CAWSGPTGAGTEAFF. The chain links TRBV30 to TRBJ1-1; tentatively, D is TRBD1 (6 bases). V dropped 3 bases and J dropped 4 bases, with 18 bases sitting between them. CDR3 length equals 15 residues. Germline V gives CDR1 GTSNPN, CDR2 SVGIG (reference sequence).

This chain uses TRBV27 with TRBJ1-4, with D perhaps matching TRBD1 (5 bases). The germline V and J ends were trimmed by 5 bases and 8 bases, with 12 bases remaining between them. The length of the CDR3 is 13 residues. CDR1 is MNHEY, CDR2 SMNVEV, per germline (reference sequence). DNA of the CDR3: TGTGCCAGCAGTGGGCGGGCAGGGGAAAAACTGTTTTTT. Translating it yields CASSGRAGEKLFF.

This clone turned up a few times. The rearrangement links TRBV10-3 to TRBJ2-5; TRBD1 might be the D (6 bases). The V end lost 6 bases, the J end lost 5 bases, and 16 bases lay between the germline ends. This CDR3 comprises 14 residues. Per the germline V gene, CDR1 is ENHRY and CDR2 is SYGVKD. The CDR3: CAIRTGQGRETQYF. The CDR3, as DNA: TGTGCCATCAGGACGGGACAAGGACGGGAGACCCAGTACTTC.

J is TRBJ1-2 and V is TRBV30; 8 bases align to TRBD1. Germline CDR1 is GTSNPN and CDR2 is SVGIG (reference sequence). This CDR3 region has 13 residues. V gave up 5 bases and J gave up 8 bases; unmatched junction bases: 10. The chain's CDR3 is CAWGRQGAGGYTF. CDR3 nucleotides: TGTGCCTGGGGCCGCCAGGGGGCGGGAGGCTACACCTTC.

This clone was seen only a few times. The V gene is TRBV5-1, the J gene TRBJ2-7; D possibly corresponds to TRBD1 (6 bases). The CDR3 is 15 amino acids. V lost 4 bases, J lost 6 bases, and 20 bases lay in between. Germline V gene sequence: CDR1 SGHRS, CDR2 YFSETQ. Here the CDR3 DNA reads TGCGCCAGCAGCCCAGACAGGCCCAATACCCTCGAGCAGTACTTC. It specifies CASSPDRPNTLEQYF. Based on the CDR3 plus reference TRBV5-1 and TRBJ2-7, the full variable domain is KAGVTQTPRYLIKTRGQQVTLSCSPISGHRSVSWYQQTPGQGLQFLFEYFSETQRNKGNFPGRFSGRQFSNSRSEMNVSTLELGDSALYLCASSPDRPNTLEQYFGPGTRLTVT.

This clone has only a few counts. The gene calls are TRBV28 and TRBJ2-4; D is possibly TRBD1 (6 bases). The CDR3 is made up of 12 amino acids. The V end lost 8 bases, the J end lost 8 bases, and 13 bases lay between the germline ends. The germline gives CDR1 MDHEN, CDR2 SYDVKM. CDR3 nucleotide sequence: TGTGCCAGCGGGGGCCAGCTCGACATTCAGTACTTC. Amino acid sequence: CASGGQLDIQYF.